This T cell receptor beta chain appears in the sequencing data of a study of blood T cells in healthy people across ages. About the research overall: Roughly one uniquely barcoded beta molecule per two T cells was captured. Notes on the study in general: Possibly confounding the expanded clonotype changes was the fact that donor CMV status was unknown. Diversity was estimated from one million T cells, and these estimates were considered underestimates.

This clonotype was seen only a few times. No antigen is known for it. Primers used in a second PCR of roughly 6 to 11 cycles were a sample-barcoded 5' primer and a J-beta primer mix. TCRdb fed the 5' RACE reads into MiXCR, producing one record per CDR3 protein. Of some 930,000 distinct CDR3 sequences detected, 25% to 30% appear once; the ten largest clones hold approximately 10%. Germline CDR1 reads MDHEN; CDR2 reads SYDVKM. The J segment lost 6 bases and the V segment lost 2 bases, leaving 8 bases of the junction unmatched. The CDR3 has 16 residues. The data were also submitted as part of a second study, on T cells of mothers and their children.

This sequence originates from a woman aged 40-49 years in good health. J is TRBJ2-1 and V is TRBV28, with TRBD1 matching 9 bases. What was sequenced was blood. The CDR3, as DNA: TGTGCCAGCAGTTTACCCCGGGACAGGGAAGGCAATGAGCAGTTCTTC. Its translation: CASSLPRDREGNEQFF.